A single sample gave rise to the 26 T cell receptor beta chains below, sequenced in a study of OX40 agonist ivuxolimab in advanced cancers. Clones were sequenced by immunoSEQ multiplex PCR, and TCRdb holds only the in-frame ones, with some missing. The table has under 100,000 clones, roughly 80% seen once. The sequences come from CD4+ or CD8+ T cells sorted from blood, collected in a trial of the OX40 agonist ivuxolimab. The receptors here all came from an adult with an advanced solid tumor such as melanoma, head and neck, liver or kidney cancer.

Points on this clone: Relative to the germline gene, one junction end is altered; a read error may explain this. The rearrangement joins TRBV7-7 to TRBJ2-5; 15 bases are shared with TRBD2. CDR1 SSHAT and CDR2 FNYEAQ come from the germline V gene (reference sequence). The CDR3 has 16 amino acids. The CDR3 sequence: CASSPGLAGGKETQYF. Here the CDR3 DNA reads TGTGCTAGCAGCCCGGGACTAGCGGGGGGTAAAGAGACCCAGTACTTC.

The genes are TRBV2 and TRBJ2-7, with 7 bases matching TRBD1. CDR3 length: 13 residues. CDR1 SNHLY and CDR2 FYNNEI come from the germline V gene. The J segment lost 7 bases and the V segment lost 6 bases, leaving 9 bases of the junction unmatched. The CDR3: CASRDPRQGEQYF. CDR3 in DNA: TGTGCCAGCAGGGATCCCCGACAGGGAGAGCAGTACTTC.

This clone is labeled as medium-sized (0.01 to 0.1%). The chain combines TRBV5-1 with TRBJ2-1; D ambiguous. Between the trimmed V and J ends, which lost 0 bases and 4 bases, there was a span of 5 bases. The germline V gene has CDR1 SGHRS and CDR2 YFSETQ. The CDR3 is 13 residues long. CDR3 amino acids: CASSLGIYNEQFF. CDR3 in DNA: TGCGCCAGCAGCTTGGGGATTTACAATGAGCAGTTCTTC.

The CDR3 here is CASSSYKRESYNEQFF. The CDR3 DNA reads TGTGCCAGCAGCTCATACAAGCGGGAATCCTACAATGAGCAGTTCTTC. V and J are TRBV5-6 and TRBJ2-1; 7 bases line up with TRBD2. Unmatched junction bases numbered 7, after V lost 3 bases and J lost 1 base. This CDR3 comprises 16 residues. Per the germline V gene, CDR1 is SGHDT and CDR2 is YYEEEE.

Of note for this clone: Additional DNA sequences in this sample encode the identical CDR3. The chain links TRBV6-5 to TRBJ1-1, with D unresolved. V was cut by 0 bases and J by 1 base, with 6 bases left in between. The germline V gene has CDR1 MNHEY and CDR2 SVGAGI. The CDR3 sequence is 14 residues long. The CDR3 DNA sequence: TGTGCCAGCAGTTACTCGTTCCGGAACACTGAAGCTTTCTTT. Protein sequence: CASSYSFRNTEAFF.

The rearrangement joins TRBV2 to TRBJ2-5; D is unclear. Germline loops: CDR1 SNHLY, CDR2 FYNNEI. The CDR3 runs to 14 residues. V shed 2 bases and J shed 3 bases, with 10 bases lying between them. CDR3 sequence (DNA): TGTGCCAGCAGTGAACCTTCTAGAAAAGAGACCCAGTACTTC. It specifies CASSEPSRKETQYF. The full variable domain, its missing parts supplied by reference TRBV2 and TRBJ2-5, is EPEVTQTPSHQVTQMGQEVILRCVPISNHLYFYWYRQILGQKVEFLVSFYNNEISEKSEIFDDQFSVERPDGSNFTLKIRSTKLEDSAMYFCASSEPSRKETQYFGPGTRLLVL.

CDR3 residues: CASRRLGGPYEQYF. CDR3 DNA: TGTGCCAGCAGAAGACTGGGAGGGCCCTACGAGCAGTACTTC. The V gene is TRBV7-3, the J gene TRBJ2-7; TRBD2 aligns across 7 bases. Losses at the gene ends were 6 bases for V and 2 bases for J; bases not matched to a gene: 7. Germline CDR1 reads SGHTA; CDR2 reads FQGTGA. This CDR3 is built from 14 residues.

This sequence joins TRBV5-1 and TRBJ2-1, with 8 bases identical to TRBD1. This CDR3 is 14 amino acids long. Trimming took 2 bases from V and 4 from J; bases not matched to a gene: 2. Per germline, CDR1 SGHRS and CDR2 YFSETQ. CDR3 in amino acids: CASSLQGEYNEQFF. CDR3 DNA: TGCGCCAGCAGCTTACAGGGGGAGTACAATGAGCAGTTCTTC.

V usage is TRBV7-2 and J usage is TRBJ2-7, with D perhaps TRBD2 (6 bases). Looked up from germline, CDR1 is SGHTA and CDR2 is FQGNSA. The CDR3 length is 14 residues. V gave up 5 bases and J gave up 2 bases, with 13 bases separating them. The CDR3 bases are TGTGCCAGCAGCCCGGGGGTGGGGGCCTACGAGCAGTACTTC. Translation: CASSPGVGAYEQYF.

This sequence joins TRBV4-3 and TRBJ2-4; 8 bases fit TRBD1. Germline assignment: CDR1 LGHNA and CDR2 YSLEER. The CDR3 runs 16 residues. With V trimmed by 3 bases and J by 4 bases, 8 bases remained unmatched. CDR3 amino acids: CASSQRQGNTKNIQYF. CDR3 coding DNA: TGCGCCAGCAGCCAGAGACAGGGGAATACTAAAAACATTCAGTACTTC.

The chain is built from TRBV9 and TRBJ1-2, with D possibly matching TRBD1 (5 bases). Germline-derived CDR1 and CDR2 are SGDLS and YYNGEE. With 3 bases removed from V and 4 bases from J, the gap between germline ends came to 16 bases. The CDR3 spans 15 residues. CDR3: CASSGGTGTAYGYTF. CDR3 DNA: TGTGCCAGCAGCGGGGGCACCGGGACGGCCTATGGCTACACCTTC.

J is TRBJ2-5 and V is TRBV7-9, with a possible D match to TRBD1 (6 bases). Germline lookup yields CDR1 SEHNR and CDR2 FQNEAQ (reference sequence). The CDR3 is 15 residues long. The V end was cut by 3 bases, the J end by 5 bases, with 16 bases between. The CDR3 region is CASSFYIQGRETQYF. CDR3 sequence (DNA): TGTGCCAGCAGCTTTTATATACAGGGCCGGGAGACCCAGTACTTC.

The CDR3 here is CAISESTGYQETQYF. CDR3 sequence (DNA): TGTGCCATCAGTGAGTCGACTGGGTACCAAGAGACCCAGTACTTC. This chain connects TRBV10-3 to TRBJ2-5; D call uncertain. V lost 0 bases and J 0 bases, leaving 8 bases between the germline ends. The germline V gene encodes CDR1 ENHRY and CDR2 SYGVKD. The length of the CDR3 is 15 residues.

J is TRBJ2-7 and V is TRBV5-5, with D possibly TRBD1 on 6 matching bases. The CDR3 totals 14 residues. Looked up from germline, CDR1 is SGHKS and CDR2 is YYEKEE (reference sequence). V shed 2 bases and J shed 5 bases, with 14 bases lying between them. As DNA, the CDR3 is TGTGCCAGCAGCTTTGATGACAGGCGCGACGAGCAGTACTTC. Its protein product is CASSFDDRRDEQYF. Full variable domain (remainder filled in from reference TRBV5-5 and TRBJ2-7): DAGVTQSPTHLIKTRGQQVTLRCSPISGHKSVSWYQQVLGQGPQFIFQYYEKEERGRGNFPDRFSARQFPNYSSELNVNALLLGDSALYLCASSFDDRRDEQYFGPGTRLTVT.

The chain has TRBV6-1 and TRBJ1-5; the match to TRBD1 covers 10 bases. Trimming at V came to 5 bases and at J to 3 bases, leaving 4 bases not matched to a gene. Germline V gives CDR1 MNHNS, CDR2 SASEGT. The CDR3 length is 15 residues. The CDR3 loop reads CASSTGTGDNQPQHF. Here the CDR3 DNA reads TGTGCCAGCAGTACCGGGACAGGGGACAATCAGCCCCAGCATTTT.

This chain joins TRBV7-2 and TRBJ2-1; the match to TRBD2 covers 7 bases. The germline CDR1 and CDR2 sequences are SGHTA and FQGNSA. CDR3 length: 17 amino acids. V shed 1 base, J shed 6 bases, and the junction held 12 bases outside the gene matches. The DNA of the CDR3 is TGTGCCAGCAGCTTAGTGCGTCGGGGGGTCGTATTCAATGAGCAGTTCTTC. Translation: CASSLVRRGVVFNEQFF.

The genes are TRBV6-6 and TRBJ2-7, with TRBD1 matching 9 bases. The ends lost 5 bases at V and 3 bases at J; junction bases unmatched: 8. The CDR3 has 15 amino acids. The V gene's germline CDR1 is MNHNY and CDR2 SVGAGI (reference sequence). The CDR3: CASSQSPGQGYEQYF. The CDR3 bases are TGTGCCAGCAGTCAATCACCGGGACAGGGCTACGAGCAGTACTTC.

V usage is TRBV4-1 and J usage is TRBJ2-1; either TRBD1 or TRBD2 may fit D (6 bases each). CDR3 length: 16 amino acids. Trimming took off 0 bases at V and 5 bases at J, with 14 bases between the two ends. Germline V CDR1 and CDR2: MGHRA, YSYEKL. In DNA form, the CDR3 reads TGCGCCAGCAGCCAAGATGGGGGGCAGGGGCACAATGAGCAGTTCTTC. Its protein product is CASSQDGGQGHNEQFF.

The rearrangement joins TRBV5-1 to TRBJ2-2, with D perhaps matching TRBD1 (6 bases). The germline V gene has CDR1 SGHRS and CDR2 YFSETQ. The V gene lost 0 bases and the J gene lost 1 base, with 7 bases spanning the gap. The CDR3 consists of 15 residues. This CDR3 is CASSLEDRNTGELFF. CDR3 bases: TGCGCCAGCAGCTTGGAGGACAGGAACACCGGGGAGCTGTTTTTT.

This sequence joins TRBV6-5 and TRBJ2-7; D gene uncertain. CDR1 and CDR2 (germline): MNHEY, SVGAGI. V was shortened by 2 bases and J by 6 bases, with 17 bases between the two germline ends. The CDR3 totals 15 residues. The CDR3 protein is CASSYLKGSGSEQYF. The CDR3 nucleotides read TGTGCCAGCAGTTACCTCAAGGGTTCTGGGTCCGAGCAGTACTTC.

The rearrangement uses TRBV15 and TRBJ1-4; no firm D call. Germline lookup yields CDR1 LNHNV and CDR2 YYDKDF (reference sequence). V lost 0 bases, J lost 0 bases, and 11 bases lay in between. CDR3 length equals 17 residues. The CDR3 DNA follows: TGTGCCACCAGCAGAGATCCCCCCCAATCAACTAATGAAAAACTGTTTTTT. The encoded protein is CATSRDPPQSTNEKLFF.

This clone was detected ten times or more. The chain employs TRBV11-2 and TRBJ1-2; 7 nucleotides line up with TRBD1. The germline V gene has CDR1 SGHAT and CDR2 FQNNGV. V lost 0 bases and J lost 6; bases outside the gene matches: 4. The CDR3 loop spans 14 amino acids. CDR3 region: CASSLDRQGDGYTF. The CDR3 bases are TGTGCCAGCAGCTTAGATAGACAGGGAGATGGCTACACCTTC.

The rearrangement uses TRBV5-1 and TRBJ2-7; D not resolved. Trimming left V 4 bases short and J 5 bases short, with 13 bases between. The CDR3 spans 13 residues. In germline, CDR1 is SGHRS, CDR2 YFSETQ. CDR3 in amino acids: CASSEGNPNEQYF. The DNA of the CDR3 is TGCGCCAGCAGCGAAGGGAACCCGAACGAGCAGTACTTC.

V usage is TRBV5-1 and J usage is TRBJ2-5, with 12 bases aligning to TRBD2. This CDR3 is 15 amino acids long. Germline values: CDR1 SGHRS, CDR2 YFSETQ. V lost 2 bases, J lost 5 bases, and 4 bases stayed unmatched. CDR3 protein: CASSLTGLAGETQYF. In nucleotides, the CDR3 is TGCGCCAGCAGCTTAACGGGACTAGCGGGCGAGACCCAGTACTTC.

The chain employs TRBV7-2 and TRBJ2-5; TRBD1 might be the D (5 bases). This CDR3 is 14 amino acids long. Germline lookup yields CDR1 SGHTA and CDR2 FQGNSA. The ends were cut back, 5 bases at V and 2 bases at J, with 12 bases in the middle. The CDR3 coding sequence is TGTGCCAGCAGCCCTTCGACAGTACAAGAGACCCAGTACTTC. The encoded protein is CASSPSTVQETQYF.

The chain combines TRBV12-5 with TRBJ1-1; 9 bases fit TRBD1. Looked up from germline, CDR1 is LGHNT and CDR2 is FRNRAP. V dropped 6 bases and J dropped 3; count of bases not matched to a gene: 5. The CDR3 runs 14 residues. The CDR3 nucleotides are TGTGCTAGTGGGGGCGACAGGGGGGACACTGAAGCTTTCTTT. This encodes CASGGDRGDTEAFF.